This T cell receptor beta chain derives from a study of blood T cell repertoires in COVID-19. Per germline, CDR1 WSHSY and CDR2 SAAADI. CDR3 length: 13 residues. Between the trimmed V and J ends, which lost 7 bases and 4 bases, there was a span of 11 bases. In the original workflow: For nucleated cells, counts were estimated from reference gene primer amplification. This table comes from immunoSEQ multiplex PCR, and its TCRdb copy is limited to in-frame clones, with some not included. The V and J calls and the clone size are those of that table, but D and trimming were determined from the DNA. The sample holds roughly 260,000 clones, 75% to 85% seen once.

The source material was peripheral blood. The clonotype originates from a woman in her seventies with acute or convalescent COVID-19. The rearrangement uses TRBV10-2 and TRBJ1-5; weak D call: TRBD1 (6 bases). CDR3 protein: CASNGTPNQPQHF. The CDR3 bases are TGCGCCAGCAATGGGACACCGAATCAGCCCCAGCATTTT.